Reported below is one T cell receptor (beta chain). Its binding antigen is unknown. No base qualities exist here, and no much larger clone lies one base off it. The germline V gene supplies CDR1 SGHRS and CDR2 YFSETQ. The CDR3 has 14 amino acids, counting the end cysteine and phenylalanine. Only CDR3 DNA remains: 42 bases, in frame from the first base. Deletion took 1 base off V and 4 bases off J, with a span of 11 bases between the germline ends. A MiSeq instrument was used for deep resolution sequencing, which targeted depths ranging from 1 in 1 million up to 1 in 200,000 T cells, with coverage averaging 10x for each clonotype. The immunoSEQ hsTCRB Kit was used to generate the TCR beta libraries. In the original analysis: ImmunoSEQ Data Assistant and ImmunoSEQ Analyzer were used for data analysis, and V, D and J genes were assigned according to IMGT definitions. Clonality was computed as one minus normalized Shannon entropy of productive rearrangement frequencies, ranging from 0 to 1. Only overrepresented clonotypes making up at least 0.05% of the repertoire of each patient were included in the public clonotype analysis. Repertoires from approximately 12 age-matched healthy donors in immuneACCESS were used as clonality controls. TCRdb carries this immuneACCESS record with in-frame sequences only. Its versions omit some clonotypes, under half of them owing to an unresolved V gene in the studies checked, with the rest unexplained. That table supplies the V and J calls and clone size; D and trimming were determined from the DNA. The sample records about 300,000 clones, 70% to 80% of which are singletons. Around 5.1% of the sample goes to the ten largest clones.

This sample was included in a study of cytotoxic CD8 clonotypes in ibrutinib-treated CLL (dated by TCRdb to 2020 to 2022). With regard to the full study: The cohort was composed of some twelve relapsed/refractory and around 15 treatment-naive patients; IGHV unmutated status was identified in some 17 patients. Responses were partial in about 25 patients and complete in 2; after median about 63 months follow-up, approximately 15 stayed in remission and some twelve progressed. Response samples were obtained after a median of approximately twelve months of treatment, with a range of about 6 to 40 months. An average of 255,043 productive templates and some 100,000 productive rearrangements was obtained per sample. Of the 85 to 90 participants in the trial, about 25 had longitudinal samples available. Cryopreserved peripheral blood mononuclear cells were collected before treatment, at response, and at either disease progression or sustained remission. Every remission and progressive disease sample was obtained while ibrutinib was still being received by the patients. The study at large found these results: Baseline clonality was found to be higher than that of age-matched healthy donors and was strongly correlated with circulating CD8+ T-cell counts. Public clonotypes were found to be uncommon and were observed to contract or remain stable during treatment; the increase in clonality was shown to reflect expansion of private clonotypes at ibrutinib response. At ibrutinib response clonality went up, during sustained remission it held steady, and at progression it dropped back toward baseline. Sustained-remission and progressing patients did not have matched sampling times, and lymph node repertoires were not examined.

The time point label, as the study defines it: progressive disease on ibrutinib. For TCR beta library preparation, roughly 2 micrograms of genomic DNA were extracted from the cryopreserved PBMCs. Longitudinal blood samples from CLL patients on ibrutinib monotherapy were analyzed using high-throughput TCR beta sequencing. Patients were enrolled in a phase 2 open-label single-center ibrutinib monotherapy trial. The sequence was collected from a human donor with chronic lymphocytic leukemia. Recombination joined TRBV5-1 with TRBJ1-1; the best D guess is TRBD1, with 6 bases matching. This sample comprised PBMCs, obtained at disease progression, from a patient treated with ibrutinib. CDR3 region: CASSLTPGATEAFF. In nucleotides, the sequence is TGCGCCAGCAGCTTGACCCCAGGGGCCACTGAAGCTTTCTTT.